In this sample, the clone carrying this T cell receptor beta chain turned up many times. V dropped 0 bases and J dropped 3 bases, with 8 bases sitting between them. This CDR3 comprises 14 residues. Per germline, CDR1 SGHAT and CDR2 FQNNGV. Amplified TCR beta CDR3 regions derived from RNA transcripts. First-round RT-PCR targeting the TCR CDR3 was performed with the HTBI primer set. MiXCR, applied by TCRdb to the multiplex PCR reads, yields one record per CDR3 protein. The data show about 480,000 distinct CDR3 sequences, with around 24% seen just once and 11% held by the top ten. Any patient presenting with uncontrolled infection, other autoimmune disease, pregnancy or lactation was left out. The data derive from a study of T cells in Graves' hyperthyroidism and ophthalmopathy.

This chain connects TRBV11-2 to TRBJ1-1; tentatively, D is TRBD1 (6 bases). The sequence came from a woman between 25 and 40 years old with Graves' ophthalmopathy. Sequenced: blood. CDR3 amino acids: CASSLEDRYTEAFF. CDR3 DNA: TGTGCCAGCAGCTTAGAGGACAGATACACTGAAGCTTTCTTT.